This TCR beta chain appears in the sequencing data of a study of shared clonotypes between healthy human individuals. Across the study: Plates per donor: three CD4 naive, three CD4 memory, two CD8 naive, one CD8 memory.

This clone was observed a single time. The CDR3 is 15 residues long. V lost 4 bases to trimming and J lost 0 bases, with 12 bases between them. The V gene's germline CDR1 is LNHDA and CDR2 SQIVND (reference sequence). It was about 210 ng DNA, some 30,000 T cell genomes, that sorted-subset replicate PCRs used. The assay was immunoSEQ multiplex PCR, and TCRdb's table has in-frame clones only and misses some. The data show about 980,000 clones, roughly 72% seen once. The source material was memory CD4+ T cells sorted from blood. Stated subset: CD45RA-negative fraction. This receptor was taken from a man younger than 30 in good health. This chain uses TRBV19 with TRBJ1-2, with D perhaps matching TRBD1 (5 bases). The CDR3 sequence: CASSTQGSSNYGYTF. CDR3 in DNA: TGTGCCAGTAGTACCCAGGGATCTTCTAACTATGGCTACACCTTC.